This T cell receptor beta chain was retrieved from a study of blood T cell repertoires in COVID-19. Study-level information: T cells, B-cell-depleted T cells, or PBMCs supplied cDNA or gDNA.

The assay was immunoSEQ multiplex PCR, and TCRdb's table has in-frame clones only and misses some. Of about 27,000 clones in the sample, approximately 80% are singletons; the top ten hold approximately 40%. Germline assignment: CDR1 MNHEY and CDR2 SVGAGI. J lost 10 bases, V lost 7 bases, and 15 bases had no gene match. This CDR3 is built from 15 residues. The sequence was obtained from a woman of 80 years or more with acute or convalescent COVID-19. The chain carries TRBV6-5 and TRBJ2-3; 9 bases are a match to TRBD2. Sequenced sample: peripheral blood. This chain's CDR3 is CASNQEWGGTSPQYF. The CDR3 coding sequence is TGTGCCAGCAACCAGGAGTGGGGAGGGACTAGCCCGCAGTATTTT.